The 29 T cell receptor beta chains listed next were all sequenced from one sample in a study of beta chain features in type 1 diabetes. For these TCRs, the target antigens are not known. Study-wide results and limits: Shortening of TCRB CDR3s, moderate but significant, appeared in all four CD4+ subsets of Type 1 diabetes patients.

Of the isolated RNA, all was reverse transcribed, and so the sequenced material was expressed TCRB transcripts. The assay was immunoSEQ multiplex PCR, and TCRdb's table has in-frame clones only and misses some. The sample shows about 180,000 clones, approximately 7.8% of them seen only once. Material: central memory CD4+ T cells from blood. The receptors were sampled from a woman between 40 and 55 years old with type 1 diabetes.

The genes are TRBV7-6 and TRBJ2-7; 9 nucleotides align to TRBD1. There are 15 residues in the CDR3. V trimming: 5 bases; J trimming: 2 bases; junction bases outside the gene matches: 7. CDR1 and CDR2 from the germline V gene are SGHVS and FNYEAQ. Written as DNA, the CDR3 is TGTGCCAGCAGCCTGACGGGACAGGGACCCTACGAGCAGTACTTC. This sequence encodes CASSLTGQGPYEQYF.

The rearrangement links TRBV11-1 to TRBJ2-1; possibly TRBD2 for D (5 bases). From germline, CDR1 is SGHAT and CDR2 FQDESV (reference sequence). The CDR3 consists of 15 residues. V was pared by 1 base and J by 7 bases, with 14 bases between. The CDR3 sequence: CASSLEGRPGNEQFF. The DNA of the CDR3 is TGTGCCAGCAGCTTAGAGGGTAGACCGGGAAATGAGCAGTTCTTC. The full variable domain, rest sourced from reference TRBV11-1 and TRBJ2-1, is EAEVAQSPRYKITEKSQAVAFWCDPISGHATLYWYRQILGQGPELLVQFQDESVVDDSQLPKDRFSAERLKGVDSTLKIQPAELGDSAMYLCASSLEGRPGNEQFFGPGTRLTVL.

Only a few counts were recorded for this clone. CDR3 residues: CASSLGDSMNTEAFF. DNA for the CDR3: TGTGCCAGCAGCTTGGGGGACAGCATGAACACTGAAGCTTTCTTT. The chain uses TRBV11-3 and TRBJ1-1; 7 nucleotides align to TRBD1. The CDR3 consists of 15 residues. Trimming cost V 3 bases and J 0 bases; bases outside gene matches: 4. Looked up from germline, CDR1 is SGHNT and CDR2 is YENEEA.

This chain joins TRBV28 and TRBJ1-5; D gene uncertain. V dropped 8 bases and J dropped 7 bases, with 18 bases sitting between them. The germline CDR1 and CDR2 sequences are MDHEN and SYDVKM. The CDR3 covers 14 residues. This CDR3 is CASARRGLGQPQHF. CDR3 bases: TGTGCCAGCGCCCGGCGGGGTTTAGGCCAGCCCCAGCATTTT.

This clone came up a few times. The chain combines TRBV4-2 with TRBJ2-7, with 8 bases fitting TRBD1. The J segment lost 5 bases and the V segment lost 4 bases, leaving 7 bases of the junction unmatched. The CDR3 loop spans 14 amino acids. CDR1 and CDR2 from the germline V gene are LGHNA and YNFKEQ. This CDR3 reads CASSLGQDPNEQYF. Written as DNA, the CDR3 is TGTGCCAGCAGCCTGGGACAGGATCCCAACGAGCAGTACTTC.

The rearrangement joins TRBV18 to TRBJ2-7, with TRBD2 identical over 9 bases. The germline V gene has CDR1 KGHSH and CDR2 LQKENI. With V trimmed by 6 bases and J by 6 bases, 12 bases remained unmatched. The CDR3 runs to 15 residues. DNA for the CDR3: TGTGCCAGCTCGCCTAGCGGGACAGACGGGGTCGAGCAGTACTTC. Translation gives CASSPSGTDGVEQYF. The whole variable domain, remainder taken from reference TRBV18 and TRBJ2-7, is NAGVMQNPRHLVRRRGQEARLRCSPMKGHSHVYWYRQLPEEGLKFMVYLQKENIIDESGMPKERFSAEFPKEGPSILRIQQVVRGDSAAYFCASSPSGTDGVEQYFGPGTRLTVT.

This clone was seen only a few times. This rearrangement joins TRBV19 to TRBJ2-7, with D perhaps TRBD1 (6 bases). The germline CDR1 and CDR2 sequences are LNHDA and SQIVND (reference sequence). The CDR3 totals 12 residues. Trimming took 4 bases from V and 5 from J, leaving 9 bases between them. For the CDR3, the DNA is TGTGCCAGTAGTAGGCAGGGGAACGAGCAGTACTTC. This translates into CASSRQGNEQYF.

The sample holds a few counts of this clone. The J gene is TRBJ2-6, the V gene TRBV11-2, with a weak D call TRBD2 (5 bases). V lost 5 bases to trimming and J lost 4 bases, with 21 bases between them. Germline V gene lookup returns CDR1 SGHAT and CDR2 FQNNGV. This CDR3 is built from 18 residues. The CDR3 reads CASSPLGLRSVGANVLTF. CDR3 DNA sequence: TGTGCCAGCAGCCCCCTCGGACTGCGTTCGGTGGGGGCCAACGTCCTGACTTTC.

This clone was seen repeatedly, ten times or more. The chain has TRBV28 and TRBJ1-1, with 7 positions matching TRBD1. Germline trimming cut 4 bases from V and 1 base from J; bases unmatched to any gene: 6. This CDR3 comprises 15 residues. The germline CDR1 and CDR2 sequences are MDHEN and SYDVKM. The CDR3 loop is CASSSTGSENTEAFF. CDR3 nucleotides: TGTGCCAGCAGTTCGACAGGGTCGGAGAACACTGAAGCTTTCTTT. Combining the CDR3 with reference TRBV28 and TRBJ1-1 gives the whole variable domain DVKVTQSSRYLVKRTGEKVFLECVQDMDHENMFWYRQDPGLGLRLIYFSYDVKMKEKGDIPEGYSVSREKKERFSLILESASTNQTSMYLCASSSTGSENTEAFFGQGTRLTVV.

V gene TRBV28 combines with J gene TRBJ1-5; TRBD1 aligns across 8 bases. The germline gives CDR1 MDHEN, CDR2 SYDVKM. CDR3 length: 16 residues. V dropped 5 bases and J dropped 1; count of bases not matched to a gene: 7. The CDR3 protein is CASSLQGAASNQPQHF. In nucleotides, the CDR3 is TGTGCCAGCAGTCTTCAGGGGGCTGCGAGCAATCAGCCCCAGCATTTT. Drawing the rest from reference TRBV28 and TRBJ1-5, the complete variable domain is DVKVTQSSRYLVKRTGEKVFLECVQDMDHENMFWYRQDPGLGLRLIYFSYDVKMKEKGDIPEGYSVSREKKERFSLILESASTNQTSMYLCASSLQGAASNQPQHFGDGTRLSIL.

This clone was counted a few times. The chain has TRBV29-1 and TRBJ2-2; 9 bases map to TRBD1. CDR3 length: 14 amino acids. From germline, CDR1 is SQVTM and CDR2 ANQGSEA. V gave up 6 bases and J gave up 4 bases; unmatched junction bases: 6. The CDR3 protein is CSVRTGEVTGELFF. The CDR3 DNA sequence: TGCAGCGTCCGGACAGGGGAGGTCACCGGGGAGCTGTTTTTT.

This clone was counted a few times. The gene calls are TRBV6-1 and TRBJ2-1; 8 nucleotides match TRBD1. V lost 6 bases and J lost 10; bases outside the gene matches: 11. This CDR3 is 14 amino acids long. In germline, CDR1 is MNHNS, CDR2 SASEGT. Here the CDR3 DNA reads TGTGCCAGCAGGGAATACAGGGGGGAGCAAGAGCAGTTCTTC. Its translation is CASREYRGEQEQFF.

The rearrangement links TRBV6-5 to TRBJ2-1; D gene ambiguous. Germline loops: CDR1 MNHEY, CDR2 SVGAGI. The ends were cut back, 6 bases at V and 10 bases at J, with 16 bases in the middle. The CDR3 is 13 amino acids. The DNA of the CDR3 is TGTGCCAGCAGCCCCCTCGCGGCGGCGGAGCAGTTCTTC. Protein product: CASSPLAAAEQFF.

Only a few counts were recorded for this clone. A much bigger clone sits one base away, suggesting this may be a read error. The CDR3 sequence is CASSYSGGQETQYF. CDR3 coding DNA: TGCGCCAGCAGCTATAGCGGGGGGCAAGAGACCCAGTACTTC. This chain joins TRBV5-1 and TRBJ2-5; 10 bases line up with TRBD2. Germline V gene sequence: CDR1 SGHRS, CDR2 YFSETQ. This CDR3 has 14 residues. Losses at the gene ends were 3 bases for V and 2 bases for J; bases not matched to a gene: 1.

V gene TRBV7-3 combines with J gene TRBJ1-1, with D possibly TRBD1 on 5 matching bases. The germline CDR1 and CDR2 sequences are SGHTA and FQGTGA. Trimming took 5 bases from V and 8 from J, leaving 9 bases between them. CDR3 length equals 11 residues. The CDR3 DNA follows: TGTGCCAGCAGCACCGGGGGAGAAGCTTTCTTT. Its translation is CASSTGGEAFF.

The V call is TRBV30, the J call TRBJ2-7; 11 bases are shared with TRBD2. The CDR3 contains 14 residues. The germline gives CDR1 GTSNPN, CDR2 SVGIG (reference sequence). V lost 1 base and J lost 4; bases outside the gene matches: 3. DNA of the CDR3: TGTGCCTGGAGTGAACTAGCGGGAGTATACGAGCAGTACTTC. This translates into CAWSELAGVYEQYF.

The gene calls are TRBV5-4 and TRBJ2-3, with TRBD2 matching over 7 bases. The V gene end was trimmed by 4 bases and the J gene end by 6 bases; junction bases not matched to a gene: 5. Germline V gene lookup returns CDR1 SGHNT and CDR2 YYREEE (reference sequence). This CDR3 has 13 residues. This CDR3 is CASSPMGGDTQYF. CDR3 nucleotides: TGTGCCAGCAGCCCTATGGGGGGGGATACGCAGTATTTT.

The V gene is TRBV6-5, the J gene TRBJ1-1; D uncertain. CDR1 and CDR2 from the germline V gene are MNHEY and SVGAGI. CDR3 length equals 15 residues. V gave up 0 bases and J gave up 3 bases, with 11 bases separating them. The CDR3 region has the DNA TGTGCCAGCAGTTACTCTGCCGCCCTAGACACTGAAGCTTTCTTT. This codes for CASSYSAALDTEAFF.

The J gene is TRBJ1-3, the V gene TRBV2; TRBD1 matches 10 bases. V was pared by 8 bases and J by 2 bases, with 6 bases of the junction left unmatched. Germline values: CDR1 SNHLY, CDR2 FYNNEI. The CDR3 contains 15 residues. The CDR3 nucleotides read TGTGCCAGCGGCCGACAGGGGGCTGCTGGAAACACCATATATTTT. It codes for CASGRQGAAGNTIYF.

The V gene is TRBV6-6, the J gene TRBJ2-7, with 8 bases lining up with TRBD2. V shed 6 bases, J shed 2 bases, and the junction held 12 bases outside the gene matches. Germline V lookup: CDR1 MNHNY, CDR2 SVGAGI (reference sequence). The CDR3 totals 16 residues. The CDR3 nucleotides are TGTGCCAGCAGGGATCCGGGGCGGGGGGATCCCTACGAGCAGTACTTC. It specifies CASRDPGRGDPYEQYF.

This clone has just a few counts. V gene TRBV7-2 combines with J gene TRBJ2-2; 7 positions match TRBD1. Germline loops: CDR1 SGHTA, CDR2 FQGNSA. The CDR3 is made up of 14 amino acids. V dropped 8 bases and J dropped 0; count of bases not matched to a gene: 3. The CDR3 sequence is CASGQASNTGELFF. CDR3 bases: TGTGCCAGCGGACAGGCCTCGAACACCGGGGAGCTGTTTTTT.

CDR3 coding DNA: TGCAGCGGTGGGTTGGGACAGGGAGGTGAAAAACTGTTTTTT. It specifies CSGGLGQGGEKLFF. V gene TRBV29-1 combines with J gene TRBJ1-4, with 9 nucleotides matching TRBD1. V was pared by 7 bases and J by 7 bases, with 10 bases of the junction left unmatched. The V gene's germline CDR1 is SQVTM and CDR2 ANQGSEA. The CDR3 totals 14 residues. Based on the CDR3 plus reference TRBV29-1 and TRBJ1-4, the full variable domain is SAVISQKPSRDICQRGTSLTIQCQVDSQVTMMFWYRQQPGQSLTLIATANQGSEATYESGFVIDKFPISRPNLTFSTLTVSNMSPEDSSIYLCSGGLGQGGEKLFFGSGTQLSVL.

This rearrangement joins TRBV30 to TRBJ1-5, with 8 bases that match TRBD1. This CDR3 has 15 residues. Germline V gene lookup returns CDR1 GTSNPN and CDR2 SVGIG (reference sequence). V shed 2 bases, J shed 7 bases, and the junction held 10 bases outside the gene matches. The CDR3 spells CAWSSGQGALQPQHF. In nucleotides, the CDR3 is TGTGCCTGGAGTAGTGGCCAGGGGGCATTGCAGCCCCAGCATTTT.

This clone was picked up many times. V is TRBV23-1 and J is TRBJ2-3; TRBD1 matches 11 bases. TRBV23-1 is placed among ORFs of uncertain function. CDR3 size: 18 residues. V trimming: 2 bases; J trimming: 5 bases; junction bases outside the gene matches: 12. The CDR3 is CASSQPRLGDRGGDTQYF. CDR3 sequence (DNA): TGCGCCAGCAGTCAACCGCGGTTGGGGGACAGGGGGGGAGATACGCAGTATTTT.

The chain recombines TRBV7-9 with TRBJ2-1; D not resolved. This CDR3 spans 12 amino acids. The germline V gene encodes CDR1 SEHNR and CDR2 FQNEAQ (reference sequence). V was trimmed by 3 bases and J by 3 bases, leaving 3 bases between them. CDR3 sequence: CASSLSYNEQFF. In DNA form, the CDR3 reads TGTGCCAGCAGCTTGAGCTACAATGAGCAGTTCTTC.

This chain uses TRBV7-2 with TRBJ2-1; 7 nucleotides match TRBD2. The CDR3 sequence is 14 residues long. Germline V gene sequence: CDR1 SGHTA, CDR2 FQGNSA. V shed 9 bases, J shed 0 bases, and the junction held 5 bases outside the gene matches. The CDR3 DNA sequence: TGTGCCAGTAAAGCGGGGAGCTCCTACAATGAGCAGTTCTTC. The encoded protein is CASKAGSSYNEQFF.

This clone was seen only a few times. J is TRBJ1-4 and V is TRBV4-2, with D uncertain. The CDR3 is 15 amino acids. The V and J ends lost 7 bases and 2 bases respectively, with 14 bases between them. Germline V gives CDR1 LGHNA, CDR2 YNFKEQ. The CDR3 DNA reads as TGTGCCAGCACCTCAAGGTCCGGGACTAATGAAAAACTGTTTTTT. Translated: CASTSRSGTNEKLFF.

At least ten counts were recorded for this clone. The chain uses TRBV28 and TRBJ2-2; no clear D gene. The V gene lost 2 bases and the J gene lost 5 bases, with 3 bases spanning the gap. The CDR3 contains 12 residues. Germline CDR1 and CDR2: MDHEN and SYDVKM. CDR3 sequence (DNA): TGTGCCAGCAGTTTAGCGACCGGGGAGCTGTTTTTT. The encoded protein is CASSLATGELFF.

This clone was seen a few times. This chain links TRBV5-1 with TRBJ2-7; tentatively, D is TRBD1 (5 bases). V lost 6 bases and J 2 bases, leaving 15 bases between the germline ends. The CDR3 loop spans 14 amino acids. Germline CDR1 is SGHRS and CDR2 is YFSETQ. The CDR3 DNA is TGCGCCAGCAAGCTTGGGGCCGCCACCTACGAGCAGTACTTC. Its translation: CASKLGAATYEQYF.